This T cell receptor (beta chain) stems from a study of CD8 T cells in ankylosing spondylitis. Study-level results: Among TCR beta sequences, a motif of several highly homologous variants appeared characteristic of ankylosing spondylitis blood.

Via MiXCR, TCRdb re-called the 5' RACE reads, giving one row per CDR3 protein. This table holds around 140,000 distinct CDR3 sequences, approximately 17% found once. This clonotype was counted between two and nine times. Its specificity is not known. CDR3 length equals 15 residues. With V trimmed by 3 bases and J by 4 bases, 6 bases remained unmatched. The source of this sequence is a male donor with ankylosing spondylitis. V and J are TRBV12-3 or TRBV12-4 and TRBJ2-1; 7 bases are a match to TRBD2. Sequenced material: blood, either unsorted or a sorted T cell fraction (not recorded which). CDR3 bases: TGTGCCAGCAGTTTCGGCGGGAGCTTTTACAATGAGCAGTTCTTC. This sequence encodes CASSFGGSFYNEQFF.